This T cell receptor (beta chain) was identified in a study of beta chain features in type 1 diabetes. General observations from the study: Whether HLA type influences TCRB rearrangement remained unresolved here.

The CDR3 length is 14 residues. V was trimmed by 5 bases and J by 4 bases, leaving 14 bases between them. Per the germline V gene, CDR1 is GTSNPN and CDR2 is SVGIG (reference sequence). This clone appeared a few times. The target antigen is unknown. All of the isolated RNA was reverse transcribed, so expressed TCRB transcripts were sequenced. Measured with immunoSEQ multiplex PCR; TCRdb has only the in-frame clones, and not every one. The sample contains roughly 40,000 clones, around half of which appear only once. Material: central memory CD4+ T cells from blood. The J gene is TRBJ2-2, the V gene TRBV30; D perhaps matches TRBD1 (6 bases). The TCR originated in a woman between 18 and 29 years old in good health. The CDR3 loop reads CAWLQDSRTGELFF. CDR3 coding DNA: TGTGCCTGGCTCCAGGACAGCCGCACCGGGGAGCTGTTTTTT. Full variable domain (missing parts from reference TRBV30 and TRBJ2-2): SQTIHQWPATLVQPVGSPLSLECTVEGTSNPNLYWYRQAAGRGLQLLFYSVGIGQISSEVPQNLSASRPQDRQFILSSKKLLLSDSGFYLCAWLQDSRTGELFFGEGSRLTVL.